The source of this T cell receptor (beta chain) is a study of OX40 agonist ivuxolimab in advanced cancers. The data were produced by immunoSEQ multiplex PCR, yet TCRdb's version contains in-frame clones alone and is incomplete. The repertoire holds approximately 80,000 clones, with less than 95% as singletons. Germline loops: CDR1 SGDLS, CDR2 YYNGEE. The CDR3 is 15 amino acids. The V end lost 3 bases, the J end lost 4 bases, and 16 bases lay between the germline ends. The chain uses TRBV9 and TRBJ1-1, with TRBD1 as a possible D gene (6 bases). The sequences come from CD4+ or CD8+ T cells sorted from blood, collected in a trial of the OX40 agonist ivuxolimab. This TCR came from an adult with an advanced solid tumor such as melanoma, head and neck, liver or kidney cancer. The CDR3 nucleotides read TGTGCCAGCAGCGAAACAACAGGGCGTGCCACTGAAGCTTTCTTT. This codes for CASSETTGRATEAFF.